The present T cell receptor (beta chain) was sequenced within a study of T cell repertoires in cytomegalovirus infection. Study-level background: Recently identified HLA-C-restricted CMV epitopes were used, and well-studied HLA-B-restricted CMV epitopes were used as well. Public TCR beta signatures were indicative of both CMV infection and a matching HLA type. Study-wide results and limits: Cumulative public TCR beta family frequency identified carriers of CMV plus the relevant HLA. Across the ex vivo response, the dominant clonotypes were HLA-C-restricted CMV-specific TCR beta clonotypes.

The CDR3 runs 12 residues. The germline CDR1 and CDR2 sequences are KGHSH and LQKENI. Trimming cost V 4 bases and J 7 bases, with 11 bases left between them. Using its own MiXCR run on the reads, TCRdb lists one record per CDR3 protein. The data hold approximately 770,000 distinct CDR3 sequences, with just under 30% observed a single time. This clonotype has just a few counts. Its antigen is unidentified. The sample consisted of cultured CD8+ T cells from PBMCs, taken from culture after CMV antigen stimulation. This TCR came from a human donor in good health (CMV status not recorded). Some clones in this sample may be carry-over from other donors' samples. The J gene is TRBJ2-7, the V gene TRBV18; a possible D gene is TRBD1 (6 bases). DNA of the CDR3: TGTGCCAGCTCACTAGGGACAAAGGAGCAGTACGTC. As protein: CASSLGTKEQYV.